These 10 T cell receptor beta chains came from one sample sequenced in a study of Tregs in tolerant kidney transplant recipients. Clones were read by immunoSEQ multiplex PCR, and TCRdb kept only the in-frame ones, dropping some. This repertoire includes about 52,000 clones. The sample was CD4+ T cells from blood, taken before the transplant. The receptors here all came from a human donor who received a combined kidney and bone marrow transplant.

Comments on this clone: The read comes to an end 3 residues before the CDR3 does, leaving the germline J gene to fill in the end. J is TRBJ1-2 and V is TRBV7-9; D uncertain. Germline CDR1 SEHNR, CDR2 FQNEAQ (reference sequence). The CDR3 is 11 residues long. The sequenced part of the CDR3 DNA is TGTGCCAGCAGCCCTCCACAGGGC. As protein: CASSPPQG. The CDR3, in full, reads CASSPPQGYTF.

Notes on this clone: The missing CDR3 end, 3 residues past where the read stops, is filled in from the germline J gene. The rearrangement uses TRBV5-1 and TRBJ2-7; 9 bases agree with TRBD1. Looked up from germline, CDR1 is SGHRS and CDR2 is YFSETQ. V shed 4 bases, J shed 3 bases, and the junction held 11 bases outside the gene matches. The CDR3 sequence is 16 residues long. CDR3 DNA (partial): TGCGCCAGCAGCCTTTTTGAGGGACAGGGCTTCTACGAG. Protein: CASSLFEGQGFYE. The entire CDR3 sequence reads CASSLFEGQGFYEQYF.

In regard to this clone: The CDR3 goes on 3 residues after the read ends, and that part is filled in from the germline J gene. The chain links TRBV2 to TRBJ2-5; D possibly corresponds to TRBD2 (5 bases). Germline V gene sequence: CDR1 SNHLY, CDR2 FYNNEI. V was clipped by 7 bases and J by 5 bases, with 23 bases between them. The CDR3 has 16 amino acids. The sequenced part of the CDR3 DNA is TGTGCCAGCACGCCTGTGAGGGCACGGAATGTGGAGACC. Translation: CASTPVRARNVET. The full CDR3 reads CASTPVRARNVETQYF.

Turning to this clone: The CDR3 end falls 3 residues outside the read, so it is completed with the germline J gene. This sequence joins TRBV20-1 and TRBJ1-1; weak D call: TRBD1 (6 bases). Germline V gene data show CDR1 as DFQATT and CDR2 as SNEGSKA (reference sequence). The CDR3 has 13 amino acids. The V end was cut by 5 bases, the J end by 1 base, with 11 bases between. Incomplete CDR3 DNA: TGCAGTGCTTCGGGGACATCGAACACTGAA. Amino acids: CSASGTSNTE. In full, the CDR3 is CSASGTSNTEAFF.

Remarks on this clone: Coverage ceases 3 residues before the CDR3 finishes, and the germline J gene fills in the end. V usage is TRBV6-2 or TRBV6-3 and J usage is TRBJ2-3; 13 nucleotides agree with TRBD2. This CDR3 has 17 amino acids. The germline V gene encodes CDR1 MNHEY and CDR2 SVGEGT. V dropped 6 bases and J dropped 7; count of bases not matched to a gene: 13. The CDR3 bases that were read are TGTGCCAGCAGAACGTGGACTAGCGGGAGACGGACTCATACG. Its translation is CASRTWTSGRRTHT. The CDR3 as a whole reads CASRTWTSGRRTHTQYF.

The CDR3 reads CASSPLGTGEDTQYF. Incomplete CDR3 DNA: TGTGCCAGCAGTCCTTTGGGGACAGGGGAAGATACG. The chain joins TRBV2 to TRBJ2-3; 10 bases agree with TRBD1. From the germline J gene comes the end of the CDR3, since the read stops 3 residues before it. This CDR3 is built from 15 residues. From germline, CDR1 is SNHLY and CDR2 FYNNEI. The trim removed 5 bases at V and 5 bases at J, leaving 7 bases unmatched.

CDR3 DNA, as far as it was read: TGTGCCAGCAGTCCCGGGACTACCGCCGACAATGAG. Amino acids: CASSPGTTADNE. The CDR3 in its entirety is CASSPGTTADNEQFF. The chain joins TRBV7-2 to TRBJ2-1; the match to TRBD2 covers 7 bases. The read finishes 3 residues shy of the CDR3 end, and the germline J gene is used to complete it. The germline gives CDR1 SGHTA, CDR2 FQGNSA. This CDR3 has 15 residues. V lost 6 bases and J lost 5; bases outside the gene matches: 10. The variable domain in full, with the rest retrieved from reference TRBV7-2 and TRBJ2-1, is GAGVSQSPSNKVTEKGKDVELRCDPISGHTALYWYRQSLGQGLEFLIYFQGNSAPDKSGLPSDRFSAERTGGSVSTLTIQRTQQEDSAVYLCASSPGTTADNEQFFGPGTRLTVL.

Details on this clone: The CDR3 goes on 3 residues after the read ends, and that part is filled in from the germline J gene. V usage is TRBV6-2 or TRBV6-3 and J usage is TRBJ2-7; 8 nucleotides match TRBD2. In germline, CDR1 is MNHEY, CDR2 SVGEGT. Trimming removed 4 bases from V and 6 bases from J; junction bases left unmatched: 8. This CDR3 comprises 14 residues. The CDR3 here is CASSFLGSGSEQYF. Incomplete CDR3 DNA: TGTGCCAGCAGTTTCCTAGGAAGCGGGAGCGAG.

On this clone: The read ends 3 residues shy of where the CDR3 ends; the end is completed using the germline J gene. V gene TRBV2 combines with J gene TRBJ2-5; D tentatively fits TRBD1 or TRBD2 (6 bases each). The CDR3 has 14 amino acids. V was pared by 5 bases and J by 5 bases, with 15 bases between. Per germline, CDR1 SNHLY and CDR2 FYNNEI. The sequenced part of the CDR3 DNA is TGTGCCAGCAGTCTTACAGGGAGGATTGAGACC. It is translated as CASSLTGRIET. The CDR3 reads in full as CASSLTGRIETQYF.

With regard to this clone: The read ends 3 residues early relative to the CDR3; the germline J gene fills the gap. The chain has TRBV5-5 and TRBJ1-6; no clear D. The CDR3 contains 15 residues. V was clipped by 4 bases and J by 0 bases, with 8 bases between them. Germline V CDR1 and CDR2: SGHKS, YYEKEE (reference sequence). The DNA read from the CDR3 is TGTGCCAGCAGCCGGTTGAGCTCCTATAATTCACCC. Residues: CASSRLSSYNSP. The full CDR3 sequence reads CASSRLSSYNSPLHF.